This T cell receptor beta chain was recovered during a study of graft-versus-host responses after intestinal transplantation. Study as a whole: Each transplant was multivisceral, liver-intestinal, or isolated intestinal.

General study results and limits: Maximum circulating GvH clone levels tracked with early post-transplant HvG decreases. Clonal ratios of graft-versus-host to host-versus-graft in allografts were high for patients exhibiting graft-donor T cell macrochimerism.

Here immunoSEQ multiplex PCR was the method, and the copy in TCRdb shows in-frame clones only, minus some. The sample has about 130,000 clones, around 90% seen once; the top ten hold about 0.18%. Germline CDR1 reads GTSNPN; CDR2 reads SVGIG (reference sequence). The CDR3 is made up of 13 amino acids. Trimming cost V 3 bases and J 0 bases, with 8 bases left between them. Worth noting for this clone: Its matching antigen is unknown.

This clonotype was obtained from a human donor who received an intestinal transplant. This sample comprised unstimulated CD4+ T cells sorted from spleen or lymph node cells, obtained before intestinal transplant. The chain joins TRBV30 to TRBJ1-1, with unresolved D. The CDR3 protein is CAWSSGLNTEAFF. The CDR3 DNA reads TGTGCCTGGAGCTCCGGGTTGAACACTGAAGCTTTCTTT.